In this sample, the clone carrying this T cell receptor beta chain turned up a few times. What it recognizes is unknown. Stated time point: after dendritic cell vaccination, including at tumor progression/relapse. Selection required adequate fresh-frozen tumor tissue plus more than two years' survival data. The primer mix had 60 V beta and 13 J beta primers. Clones were sequenced by immunoSEQ multiplex PCR, and TCRdb holds only the in-frame ones, with some missing. The sample includes about 94,000 clones, around 80% of them seen just once. This CDR3 comprises 15 residues. Germline CDR1 and CDR2: MNHNS and SASEGT. The V gene end was trimmed by 6 bases and the J gene end by 1 base; junction bases not matched to a gene: 5. The data stem from a study of glioma-infiltrating T cells after dendritic cell vaccination. Study outcomes and limitations: Only a small number of patients had complete blood and tumor samples.

The receptor comes from a human donor with glioblastoma. The sequenced sample was blood, obtained after dendritic cell vaccination. The chain uses TRBV6-1 and TRBJ2-1; TRBD2 agrees at 8 bases. The CDR3: CASRSRGGSYNEQFF. CDR3 sequence (DNA): TGTGCCAGCAGGTCCCGCGGGGGGTCCTACAATGAGCAGTTCTTC.